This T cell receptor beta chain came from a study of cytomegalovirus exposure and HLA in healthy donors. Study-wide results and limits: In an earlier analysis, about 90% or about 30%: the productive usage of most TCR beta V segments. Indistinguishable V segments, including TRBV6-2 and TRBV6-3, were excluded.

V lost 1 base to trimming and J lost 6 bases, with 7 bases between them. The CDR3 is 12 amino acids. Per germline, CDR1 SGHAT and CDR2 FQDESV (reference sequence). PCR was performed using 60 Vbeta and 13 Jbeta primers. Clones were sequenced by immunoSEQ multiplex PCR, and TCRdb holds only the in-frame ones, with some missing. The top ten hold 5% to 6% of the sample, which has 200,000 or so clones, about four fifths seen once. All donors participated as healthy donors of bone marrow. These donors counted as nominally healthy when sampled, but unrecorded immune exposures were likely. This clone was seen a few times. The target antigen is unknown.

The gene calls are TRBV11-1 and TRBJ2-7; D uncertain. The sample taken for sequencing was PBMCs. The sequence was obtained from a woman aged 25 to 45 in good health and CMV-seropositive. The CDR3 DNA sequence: TGTGCCAGCAGCTTAGGGCAGTCCGAGCAGTACTTC. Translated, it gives CASSLGQSEQYF.